This T cell receptor (beta chain) came from a study of T-cell memory formation after mild COVID-19. Study as a whole: Clustering of TCRs was largely donor specific.

This clonotype has more than one count but fewer than ten. Its antigen is undetermined. A read error may produce the germline difference seen at one junction end. Study-wide results and caveats: Within pre-infection memory, some responding clones were found, suggesting cross-reactive memory joined. Clones that shrank (day 15 to 85) were balanced CD4/CD8, whereas later expanders leaned CD4+.

The CDR3 length is 13 residues. Looked up from germline, CDR1 is ENHRY and CDR2 is SYGVKD. TCRdb re-called the 5' RACE reads through MiXCR, storing one row per CDR3 protein. The profile shows about 280,000 distinct CDR3 sequences, approximately 8.4% of them singletons. Material: PBMCs or a T cell subset sorted from them (not recorded which). The receptor comes from a man between 18 and 35 years old who had mild COVID-19 (a few samples of this study predate the infection). Cell type and time point are not known. The chain is built from TRBV10-3 and TRBJ2-5, with TRBD2 matching over 11 bases. The CDR3 sequence: CDIGTSGQETQYF. DNA of the CDR3: TGTGACATCGGGACTAGCGGTCAAGAGACCCAGTACTTC.